This is a list of T cell receptor beta chains from one sample in a study of T cells in Graves' hyperthyroidism and ophthalmopathy. TCRdb reprocessed the multiplex PCR reads with MiXCR, giving one entry per CDR3 protein. The sample lists 250,000 to 300,000 distinct CDR3 sequences, about an eighth occurring once. Sequencing was performed on blood. These receptors were obtained from a middle-aged woman with Graves' hyperthyroidism. CDR3s include the opening cysteine and the closing phenylalanine or tryptophan. Each record gives: clone size, J gene, V gene, D gene, CDR3 protein, CDR3 DNA. The D gene is left open where the match is weak. Clone size is not always given. Where it is, it says once, few, many or a class for expanded clones.

>many|TRBJ2-7|TRBV19|TRBD2
CASSSGSYPYEQYF
TGTGCCAGCAGTAGCGGGAGCTACCCCTACGAGCAGTACTTC
>many|TRBJ2-1|TRBV2|TRBD2
CASSARTSGNNEQFF
TGTGCCAGCAGTGCTCGGACTAGCGGAAACAATGAGCAGTTCTTC
>-|TRBJ1-5|TRBV12-3/TRBV12-4|-
CASSLASGGNQPQHF
TGTGCCAGCAGTTTAGCCTCCGGGGGGAATCAGCCCCAGCATTTT
>many|TRBJ1-1|TRBV6-4|-
CASTRGVGANTEAFF
TGTGCCAGCACGAGGGGGGTGGGGGCCAACACTGAAGCTTTCTTT
>-|TRBJ2-1|TRBV12-3/TRBV12-4|TRBD2
CASTWGLAGGYSYNEQFF
TGTGCCAGCACCTGGGGACTAGCGGGGGGGTACTCCTACAATGAGCAGTTCTTC
>many|TRBJ2-1|TRBV11-1|TRBD2
CASSTLAGGSYNEQFF
TGTGCCAGCAGCACCCTAGCGGGAGGTTCCTACAATGAGCAGTTCTTC
>many|TRBJ2-3|TRBV6-1|TRBD2
CASCRGGGYTDTQYF
TGTGCCAGCTGCCGTGGCGGGGGGTACACAGATACGCAGTATTTT
>few|TRBJ2-1|TRBV6-1|-
CASSRSENEQFF
TGTGCCAGCAGTCGAAGCGAGAATGAGCAGTTCTTC
>-|TRBJ2-3|TRBV7-9|-
CASSLDAATSTDTQYF
TGTGCCAGCAGCTTAGATGCAGCGACTAGCACAGATACGCAGTATTTT
>many|TRBJ1-2|TRBV6-1|-
CASSSGSYGYTF
TGTGCCAGCAGTTCCGGGTCCTATGGCTACACCTTC
>many|TRBJ1-1|TRBV20-1|TRBD1
CSADDRGLEAFF
TGCAGTGCTGATGACAGGGGGCTTGAAGCTTTCTTT
>many|TRBJ2-1|TRBV2|TRBD2
CASSVALAGHNEQFF
TGTGCCAGCAGTGTGGCACTAGCGGGCCACAATGAGCAGTTCTTC
>many|TRBJ2-1|TRBV20-1|TRBD2
CSALETTGRLAGREQFF
TGCAGTGCCCTTGAGACGACAGGGAGACTAGCGGGCCGGGAGCAGTTCTTC
>-|TRBJ2-4|TRBV6-2/TRBV6-3|TRBD1
CASSIRTGVDAKNIQYF
TGTGCCAGCAGCATCCGGACAGGGGTCGATGCCAAAAACATTCAGTACTTC
>many|TRBJ2-5|TRBV6-1|-
CASSRVSYQETQYF
TGTGCCAGCAGCCGCGTCTCGTACCAAGAGACCCAGTACTTC
>many|TRBJ1-1|TRBV19|-
CASSPPQGLWGRDTEAFF
TGTGCCAGTAGTCCGCCCCAGGGACTGTGGGGACGGGACACTGAAGCTTTCTTT
>many|TRBJ1-2|TRBV5-5|-
CASSDGGAYGYTF
TGTGCCAGCAGCGACGGAGGGGCCTATGGCTACACCTTC
>many|TRBJ1-1|TRBV6-1|-
CASSGRPMNTEAFF
TGTGCCAGCAGTGGCCGCCCCATGAACACTGAAGCTTTCTTT
>many|TRBJ1-2|TRBV5-8|TRBD1
CASSLGRDRGLKGYTF
TGTGCCAGCAGCTTGGGGAGGGACAGGGGGCTAAAAGGCTACACCTTC
>-|TRBJ2-5|TRBV28|-
CASSLSGAETQHF
TGTGCCAGCAGTTTGTCCGGGGCGGAGACCCAGCACTTC
>-|TRBJ1-2|TRBV15|TRBD1
CATSGDRAIYGYTF
TGTGCCACCAGTGGGGACAGGGCAATCTATGGCTACACCTTC
>many|TRBJ2-3|TRBV29-1|-
CSVSTGRQSTDTQYF
TGCAGCGTATCAACAGGGCGCCAGAGCACAGATACGCAGTATTTT
>many|TRBJ2-5|TRBV11-2|TRBD1
CASSPLTGSRETQYF
TGTGCCAGCAGCCCACTGACAGGGAGTCGGGAGACCCAGTACTTC
>-|TRBJ1-5|TRBV10-3|-
CAISVGGDKPQHF
TGTGCCATCAGTGTGGGAGGGGACAAGCCCCAGCATTTT
>many|TRBJ1-4|TRBV28|-
CASSENGVRDEKLFF
TGTGCCAGCAGTGAGAACGGGGTGCGAGATGAAAAACTGTTTTTT
>-|TRBJ2-1|TRBV20-1|TRBD2
CSASRLAGSYNEQFF
TGCAGTGCTTCCCGCCTAGCGGGAAGTTACAATGAGCAGTTCTTC
>many|TRBJ1-5|TRBV24-1|-
CATSPRRAPGYQPQHF
TGTGCCACCAGTCCCCGTAGGGCCCCGGGGTATCAGCCCCAGCATTTT
>-|TRBJ1-5|TRBV4-2|TRBD1
CASSQDEGARYSNQPQHF
TGTGCCAGCAGCCAAGATGAGGGGGCGAGGTATAGCAATCAGCCCCAGCATTTT
>few|TRBJ1-2|TRBV20-1|-
CSASQGSSGYTF
TGCAGTGCTAGTCAGGGTTCGTCAGGCTACACCTTC
>many|TRBJ1-2|TRBV20-1|-
CSARGGFGYTF
TGCAGTGCTAGGGGAGGGTTTGGCTACACCTTC
>many|TRBJ1-2|TRBV18|-
CASSPPGRVGGYTF
TGTGCCAGCTCACCACCCGGCAGGGTGGGAGGCTACACCTTC
>-|TRBJ2-2|TRBV28|TRBD2
CASLRLAGVAGELFF
TGTGCCAGCCTTAGGTTGGCGGGAGTCGCCGGGGAGCTGTTTTTT
>many|TRBJ2-5|TRBV7-9|TRBD2
CASSLFGTSGDRETQYF
TGTGCCAGCAGCTTATTTGGGACTAGCGGGGACCGAGAGACCCAGTACTTC
>many|TRBJ2-5|TRBV12-3/TRBV12-4|-
CASSPPSPNLETQYF
TGTGCCAGCAGTCCCCCTTCCCCGAATCTAGAGACCCAGTACTTC
>many|TRBJ2-2|TRBV2|-
CASVSSLNTGELFF
TGTGCCAGCGTCAGCAGCTTGAACACCGGGGAGCTGTTTTTT
>many|TRBJ1-2|TRBV29-1|-
CSVEDQARGGGYTF
TGCAGCGTTGAAGACCAGGCCAGGGGAGGTGGCTACACCTTC
>many|TRBJ1-2|TRBV29-1|-
CSVAKGQGGYGYTF
TGCAGCGTTGCGAAGGGGCAGGGAGGCTATGGCTACACCTTC
>many|TRBJ1-5|TRBV27|-
CASSSGTLRNQPQHF
TGTGCCAGCAGTTCCGGGACACTTCGCAATCAGCCCCAGCATTTT
>few|TRBJ2-7|TRBV30|TRBD2
CAWSPRSGRRYEQYF
TGTGCCTGGAGTCCTCGCAGCGGGAGGAGGTACGAGCAGTACTTC
>-|TRBJ2-3|TRBV5-5|-
CASSTGSGTDTQYF
TGTGCCAGCAGCACGGGGTCTGGCACAGATACGCAGTATTTT
>many|TRBJ1-5|TRBV6-2/TRBV6-3|-
CASSFGATNQPQHF
TGTGCCAGCAGTTTTGGGGCCACGAATCAGCCCCAGCATTTT